This T cell receptor beta chain is drawn from a study of T cell repertoires in cytomegalovirus infection. V lost 5 bases and J lost 4, with 12 bases in between. Germline assignment: CDR1 SGHVS and CDR2 FQNEAQ. The CDR3 is 14 amino acids. TCRdb passed the reads through MiXCR, listing each CDR3 protein once. The profile shows approximately 770,000 distinct CDR3 sequences, about 29% of them singletons. For this clonotype: Its antigen remains unknown.

The sample consisted of cultured CD8+ T cells from PBMCs, taken from culture after CMV antigen stimulation. V is TRBV7-8 and J is TRBJ2-1; D ambiguous. The receptor comes from a human donor in good health (CMV status not recorded). Some clones in this sample may be carry-over from other donors' samples. CDR3: CASSLPLGYNEQFF. In DNA form, the CDR3 reads TGTGCCAGCAGCCTCCCTCTGGGATACAATGAGCAGTTCTTC.